This TCR beta chain was observed in a study of CD8 T cells in Susac syndrome. The CD8+ and CD4+ T cells were negatively isolated, with the TEMRA cells enriched by FACS. Whole-study findings and limits: A relatively small number of individuals underwent TCR sequencing and HLA analysis. There were 15 to 20 Susac-specific public clones in total CD8+ repertoires and five in CD8+ TEMRA repertoires.

RNA was extracted with the RNeasy kit, and a quantity of about 0.45 to 1 ug was reverse transcribed using random hexamers. Each CDR3 protein gets one entry after TCRdb re-called the immunoSEQ multiplex PCR reads with MiXCR. The sample contains 95,000 to 150,000 distinct CDR3 sequences, 90% to 95% of which appear only once. The length of the CDR3 is 18 residues. CDR1 is DFQATT, CDR2 SNEGSKA, per germline (reference sequence). Between the trimmed V and J ends, which lost 6 bases and 0 bases, there was a span of 27 bases. Note on this clonotype: Antigen unknown.

Specimen: CD8+ T cells from PBMCs. This clonotype was obtained from a human donor with Susac syndrome. The V gene is TRBV20-1, the J gene TRBJ2-7; D is uncertain. The CDR3 reads CSAAIRTIERRSSYEQYF. CDR3 DNA sequence: TGCAGTGCGGCGATCCGGACGATAGAACGTAGGAGCTCCTACGAGCAGTACTTC.